The T cell receptor beta chain described here comes from a study of response to subunit inactivated influenza vaccine. In TCRdb, the RT-PCR reads were re-called with MiXCR into one record per CDR3 protein. The sample records fewer than 650,000 distinct CDR3 sequences, 10% to 15% being singletons. Study-level findings and limits: Each seasonal influenza vaccination recruits few new T cells, the authors suggested.

On this clonotype itself: As yet, its antigen is unknown.

The sequence was collected from a man aged 50 to 60 who received an inactivated influenza vaccine. The sample consisted of PBMCs from blood, taken 45 days after vaccination.

For the CDR3, the DNA is TGTGCCAGCAGCCTCCCGGACACAGATACGCAGTATTTT. Its protein is CASSLPDTDTQYF. This chain links TRBV7-3 with TRBJ2-3, with D uncertain. Germline CDR1 SGHTA, CDR2 FQGTGA. This CDR3 region has 13 residues. The germline V and J ends were trimmed by 5 bases and 2 bases, with 8 bases remaining between them.